Detailed here is one TCR beta chain. Its target is unknown. The data originate from a study of graft-versus-host responses after intestinal transplantation. Study findings and constraints: Early declines in HvG clones that occurred post-transplant were associated with peak circulating GvH clone levels.

Per the germline V gene, CDR1 is SGHAT and CDR2 is FQNNGV. This CDR3 is built from 13 residues. V lost 5 bases, J lost 3 bases, and 11 bases lay in between. TCRdb keeps only in-frame clones here, not all; method: immunoSEQ multiplex PCR. The sample contains some 46,000 clones, approximately 95% of which appear only once. The chain joins TRBV11-2 to TRBJ2-7; TRBD1 is a possible D gene (6 bases). The material was PBMCs, obtained 786 days after a first intestinal transplant, on the day of a second. This receptor was taken from a human patient who received an intestinal transplant, so some T cells may come from the graft donor. The CDR3 DNA follows: TGTGCCAGCAGCGGACAGTTAGGCTACGAGCAGTACTTC. Translating it yields CASSGQLGYEQYF. Complete variable domain (other parts from reference TRBV11-2 and TRBJ2-7): EAGVAQSPRYKIIEKRQSVAFWCNPISGHATLYWYQQILGQGPKLLIQFQNNGVVDDSQLPKDRFSAERLKGVDSTLKIQPAKLEDSAVYLCASSGQLGYEQYFGPGTRLTVT.